The clone carrying this T cell receptor beta chain was picked up one time. Its antigen remains unknown. The data derive from a study of T cell responses to AZD1222 COVID-19 vaccine. Study information: Second-dose groups at about 4 or about 12 weeks were pooled. General study results and limits: Dominant at 160-218 and 743-854, vaccine-associated CD4 TCRs also spanned spike. Reportedly, close to half of spike-specific TCRs are directed against unmutated variant regions. Clonal diversity may have been underestimated, and the donors were mostly white British, with more females than males.

This table comes from immunoSEQ multiplex PCR, and its TCRdb copy is limited to in-frame clones, with some not included. The data contain 120,000 to 150,000 clones, about 89% of them seen just once; the ten biggest clones take up approximately 5.1%. The CDR3 loop spans 15 amino acids. Germline CDR1 is SEHNR and CDR2 is FQNEAQ (reference sequence). Between the trimmed V and J ends, which lost 5 bases and 0 bases, there was a span of 12 bases. The chain is built from TRBV7-9 and TRBJ2-3; no clear D. This clonotype originated in an adult in good health. Source: peripheral blood, taken on day 0 of AZD1222 vaccination. The CDR3 reads CASSPGGPSTDTQYF. The CDR3, as DNA: TGTGCCAGCAGCCCAGGCGGCCCTAGCACAGATACGCAGTATTTT.